The 22 T cell receptor beta chains below come from one sample, sequenced in a study of blood T cell repertoires in COVID-19. The assay was immunoSEQ multiplex PCR, and TCRdb's table has in-frame clones only and misses some. The table lists some 46,000 clones, over 75% of them singletons. Sequenced input: peripheral blood. The receptors shown here come from a woman aged 55-75 years with acute or convalescent COVID-19.

The V call is TRBV19, the J call TRBJ1-1; no firm D call. V was trimmed by 3 bases and J by 3 bases, leaving 8 bases between them. CDR1 and CDR2 from the germline V gene are LNHDA and SQIVND (reference sequence). The CDR3 runs to 13 residues. CDR3 protein: CASSITRDTEAFF. CDR3 nucleotides: TGTGCCAGTAGTATCACACGTGACACTGAAGCTTTCTTT.

This clone appeared a single time. The chain employs TRBV7-2 and TRBJ1-5; D not resolved. Germline V CDR1 and CDR2: SGHTA, FQGNSA. There are 16 residues in the CDR3. V lost 1 base and J lost 0, with 10 bases in between. The CDR3 loop is CASSLEYSYSNQPQHF. The CDR3 DNA reads as TGTGCCAGCAGCTTAGAGTACAGTTATAGCAATCAGCCCCAGCATTTT.

The V gene is TRBV9, the J gene TRBJ1-1, with D perhaps TRBD1 (6 bases). The CDR3 loop spans 12 amino acids. V lost 3 bases to trimming and J lost 8 bases, with 11 bases between them. Per germline, CDR1 SGDLS and CDR2 YYNGEE. Written as DNA, the CDR3 is TGTGCCAGCAGCGCGTCAGGGGAGGAAGCTTTCTTT. It yields the protein CASSASGEEAFF. The full variable domain, rest sourced from reference TRBV9 and TRBJ1-1, is DSGVTQTPKHLITATGQRVTLRCSPRSGDLSVYWYQQSLDQGLQFLIQYYNGEERAKGNILERFSAQQFPDLHSELNLSSLELGDSALYFCASSASGEEAFFGQGTRLTVV.

This chain connects TRBV11-2 to TRBJ1-1; D remains ambiguous. Germline V gene data show CDR1 as SGHAT and CDR2 as FQNNGV. The CDR3 loop spans 13 amino acids. Trimming left V 0 bases short and J 6 bases short, with 8 bases between. The CDR3 reads CASSLEGDAEAFF. CDR3 nucleotide sequence: TGTGCCAGCAGCTTAGAGGGAGATGCTGAAGCTTTCTTT.

The rearrangement uses TRBV28 and TRBJ1-4; D is ambiguous. This CDR3 region has 14 residues. CDR1 and CDR2 from the germline V gene are MDHEN and SYDVKM. Trimming shortened V by 7 bases and J by 4 bases, and 13 bases separated the two germline ends. The CDR3 DNA is TGTGCCAGCACCACTACGGGAGTTAATGAAAAACTGTTTTTT. Its protein is CASTTTGVNEKLFF.

The rearrangement uses TRBV5-1 and TRBJ1-2; no clear D gene. Deletions cut 5 bases from V and 4 bases from J, with 12 bases between. The germline V gene encodes CDR1 SGHRS and CDR2 YFSETQ. The CDR3 loop spans 13 amino acids. DNA for the CDR3: TGCGCCAGCAGTCGAGACAACTCCTATGGCTACACCTTC. Amino acids: CASSRDNSYGYTF.

The chain couples TRBV6-5 to TRBJ2-1, with 10 bases fitting TRBD2. The length of the CDR3 is 14 residues. After removal of 7 bases from V and 9 bases from J, the junction contained 9 bases not matched to a gene. In germline, CDR1 is MNHEY, CDR2 SVGAGI. CDR3 nucleotide sequence: TGTGCCAGCAAAATAGCGGGGGGCCAGGGTGAGCAGTTCTTC. Amino acid sequence: CASKIAGGQGEQFF.

Only one count was recorded for this clone. The chain recombines TRBV9 with TRBJ2-5; 10 bases match TRBD2. CDR1 and CDR2 (germline): SGDLS, YYNGEE. V gave up 0 bases and J gave up 5 bases; unmatched junction bases: 7. The CDR3 is 16 amino acids. The CDR3 bases are TGTGCCAGCAGCGTAGTACAACTAGCGGGGTTGGAGACCCAGTACTTC. Amino acid sequence: CASSVVQLAGLETQYF.

The CDR3 nucleotides read TGTGCCAGCAGTTACGGACAGGGAGTGGGGCCCCAGCATTTT. As protein: CASSYGQGVGPQHF. The chain has TRBV6-5 and TRBJ1-5; 8 nucleotides align to TRBD1. The CDR3 is made up of 14 amino acids. Germline CDR1 reads MNHEY; CDR2 reads SVGAGI. The V gene end was trimmed by 2 bases and the J gene end by 9 bases; junction bases not matched to a gene: 6.

This clone came up a few times. The rearrangement joins TRBV19 to TRBJ1-4; unclear D gene. Trimming removed 5 bases at V and 8 bases at J, with 18 bases between. CDR1 is LNHDA and CDR2 is SQIVND in the germline V gene (reference sequence). The CDR3 contains 15 residues. The chain's CDR3 is CASSPQSGRGEKLFF. The CDR3 bases are TGTGCCAGTAGTCCCCAGTCCGGGAGAGGGGAAAAACTGTTTTTT.

This chain links TRBV5-1 with TRBJ1-2; D not certain. Trimming stripped 1 base from V and 4 bases from J, with 5 bases between. The CDR3 loop spans 12 amino acids. Germline V CDR1 and CDR2: SGHRS, YFSETQ. In nucleotides, the CDR3 is TGCGCCAGCAGCTTGTCCTTCTATGGCTACACCTTC. Residues: CASSLSFYGYTF.

This chain joins TRBV5-6 and TRBJ1-5, with D possibly TRBD1 on 5 matching bases. The CDR3 consists of 15 residues. From germline, CDR1 is SGHDT and CDR2 YYEEEE. V lost 0 bases and J lost 8, with 15 bases in between. DNA of the CDR3: TGTGCCAGCAGCTTGGAGCTCGGGGGGGTAGAGCCCCAGCATTTT. Its translation is CASSLELGGVEPQHF. The full variable domain, in which reference TRBV5-6 and TRBJ1-5 provide the parts outside the CDR3, is DAGVTQSPTHLIKTRGQQVTLRCSPKSGHDTVSWYQQALGQGPQFIFQYYEEEERQRGNFPDRFSGHQFPNYSSELNVNALLLGDSALYLCASSLELGGVEPQHFGDGTRLSIL.

This chain connects TRBV7-2 to TRBJ1-2; 7 nucleotides agree with TRBD1. V was clipped by 5 bases and J by 1 base; unmatched bases: 7. This CDR3 comprises 15 residues. Looked up from germline, CDR1 is SGHTA and CDR2 is FQGNSA. Written as DNA, the CDR3 is TGTGCCAGCAGCCCCCGGGACAGACGTAACTATGGCTACACCTTC. This gives the protein CASSPRDRRNYGYTF.

In this sample, this clone turned up once. This rearrangement joins TRBV30 to TRBJ2-1, with 11 nucleotides matching TRBD2. CDR3 length: 15 amino acids. J lost 9 bases, V lost 1 base, and 8 bases had no gene match. Germline V CDR1 and CDR2: GTSNPN, SVGIG (reference sequence). The CDR3 reads CAWSGLAGGSLEQFF. The CDR3 nucleotides are TGTGCCTGGAGTGGCCTAGCGGGGGGAAGTCTTGAGCAGTTCTTC.

This chain links TRBV5-5 with TRBJ1-2; D may be TRBD1 (5 bases). This CDR3 comprises 15 residues. Trimming cost V 0 bases and J 4 bases, with 13 bases left between them. Germline V CDR1 and CDR2: SGHKS, YYEKEE (reference sequence). The CDR3 reads CASSLEVGLFYGYTF. The CDR3 DNA reads as TGTGCCAGCAGCTTGGAAGTGGGGCTATTCTATGGCTACACCTTC.

The V and J genes are TRBV21-1 and TRBJ2-2; no DNA check was done on the table's D call, TRBD1. TRBV21-1 is reported as a pseudogene. The CDR3 is made up of 18 amino acids. CDR3 sequence: CASSKRGTAVSNTGELFF. The CDR3 DNA sequence: TGTGCCAGCAGCAAAAGAGGGACAGCAGTAAGTAACACCGGGGAGCTGTTTTTT.

The V gene is TRBV27, the J gene TRBJ1-2; D gene unclear. The CDR3 runs 11 residues. Trimming took off 6 bases at V and 6 bases at J, with 8 bases between the two ends. CDR1 is MNHEY, CDR2 SMNVEV, per germline (reference sequence). The CDR3 nucleotides read TGTGCCAGCAGGCGAGGAAATGGCTACACCTTC. Amino acids: CASRRGNGYTF.

The chain has TRBV7-8 and TRBJ2-2; 9 nucleotides align to TRBD2. Per the germline V gene, CDR1 is SGHVS and CDR2 is FQNEAQ. The CDR3 has 16 amino acids. After removal of 5 bases from V and 7 bases from J, the junction contained 11 bases not matched to a gene. In DNA, the CDR3 is TGTGCCAGCAGCCCGCGGGGCGGGGGGGCCTTCGGGGAGCTGTTTTTT. Its translation: CASSPRGGGAFGELFF.

The chain is built from TRBV19 and TRBJ2-3; TRBD2 matches at 9 bases. V shed 5 bases, J shed 6 bases, and the junction held 6 bases outside the gene matches. CDR1 and CDR2 (germline): LNHDA, SQIVND (reference sequence). The CDR3 is made up of 14 amino acids. As DNA, the CDR3 is TGTGCCAGTAGTGTATCGCGGGGGGGTGATACGCAGTATTTT. Translating it yields CASSVSRGGDTQYF.

V and J are TRBV2 and TRBJ2-1, with 8 bases lining up with TRBD2. CDR1 is SNHLY and CDR2 is FYNNEI in the germline V gene. The CDR3 runs to 14 residues. The ends lost 8 bases at V and 7 bases at J; junction bases unmatched: 10. Written as DNA, the CDR3 is TGTGCCAGCGACTTTGGCGGGGGGAGGAATGAGCAGTTCTTC. It translates to CASDFGGGRNEQFF.

This clone was counted between two and nine times. V usage is TRBV6-5 and J usage is TRBJ1-2; D might be TRBD1 (5 bases). Per the germline V gene, CDR1 is MNHEY and CDR2 is SVGAGI. CDR3 length: 12 residues. Deletions cut 4 bases from V and 7 bases from J, with 10 bases between. The CDR3 bases are TGTGCCAGCAGTTCGACAGTAACTGGCTACACCTTC. Translation gives CASSSTVTGYTF.

The chain carries TRBV7-2 and TRBJ2-3; a possible D gene is TRBD2 (6 bases). The CDR3 length is 13 residues. V was trimmed by 1 base and J by 10 bases, leaving 12 bases between them. Germline CDR1 is SGHTA and CDR2 is FQGNSA. CDR3 coding DNA: TGTGCCAGCAGCTTAGTTGTTGCGGGGCCGCAGTATTTT. It codes for CASSLVVAGPQYF. Supplemented by reference TRBV7-2 and TRBJ2-3, the full variable domain reads GAGVSQSPSNKVTEKGKDVELRCDPISGHTALYWYRQSLGQGLEFLIYFQGNSAPDKSGLPSDRFSAERTGGSVSTLTIQRTQQEDSAVYLCASSLVVAGPQYFGPGTRLTVL.